This is a list of T cell receptor beta chains from one sample in a study of T cell responses to AZD1222 COVID-19 vaccine. The protocol was immunoSEQ multiplex PCR, while the TCRdb copy is restricted to in-frame clones and leaves out a portion. The repertoire holds approximately 120,000 clones, with around 90% as singletons. Material: peripheral blood, obtained on day 0 of MenACWY control vaccination. The receptors derive from an adult in good health. Each CDR3 is given with its conserved first and last residue. Each record gives: V gene, clone size, D gene, CDR3 length, CDR3 protein. A D gene is named only where the DNA matches it firmly. The size of a clone is reported for some rows only, either as once, few or many, or as a class for expanded clones.

>TRBV5-1|-|-|18
CASSLEGAGYRGYTEAFF
>TRBV29-1|-|-|16
CSVAQTGVSGNQPQHF
>TRBV10-2|-|TRBD2|14
CASSELAGAGELFF
>TRBV19|-|TRBD1|13
CASSGDRASPLHF
>TRBV18|-|-|14
CASSPREPQETQYF
>TRBV6-1|-|-|14
CASSEAWGNYGYTF
>TRBV7-8|-|TRBD1|14
CASSPQGVAEKLFF
>TRBV18|-|-|22
CASSQYLNPQTTRSVLGNTIYF
>TRBV6-5|once|-|12
CASSSGGRPQHF
>TRBV7-2|-|-|14
CASSSGVNTGELFF
>TRBV11-2|-|-|17
CASSPILGGTSGNTIYF
>TRBV19|-|-|12
CAIGRDNQPQHF
>TRBV7-8|-|-|16
CASSLEWAGTYQPQHF
>TRBV7-3|-|-|14
CASSLPGTKNGYTF
>TRBV6-4|-|-|13
CASANSEADTQYF
>TRBV6-2/TRBV6-3|-|-|13
CASSYANSNEQYF
>TRBV6-5|-|TRBD1|15
CASSTSRDRGTEAFF
>TRBV29-1|-|TRBD1|11
CSVEGTGGHRF
>TRBV7-8|-|TRBD2|15
CASSSPGGRIYEQYF
>TRBV5-1|-|-|16
CASALALHASTDTQYF
>TRBV19|-|-|15
CASDGAGKVGQPQHF
>TRBV12-3/TRBV12-4|few|-|13
CASSSMGNQPQHF
>TRBV6-5|-|-|15
CASRVGDGHYNEQFF
>TRBV24-1|-|-|14
CATSDRGLNYGYTF
>TRBV19|-|-|13
CASSVPLSSEQYF
>TRBV6-4|-|-|14
CASSAEGATYGYTF
>TRBV30|-|-|14
CAWSVRPIQETQYF
>TRBV28|-|-|14
CASRQAPAHQPQHF
>TRBV6-5|-|-|13
CASNRKVEETQYF
>TRBV11-2|-|-|16
CASSLDPTYSGNTIYF
>TRBV19|-|TRBD2|15
CASSFSGGANNEQFF
>TRBV9|-|-|17
CASSQDRDTSSTDTQYF
>TRBV28|-|-|16
CASSFRHLVRDQPQHF
>TRBV7-8|once|TRBD1|14
CASSTDRGQETQYF
>TRBV7-6|-|-|15
CASSPRTATNEKLFF
>TRBV19|-|-|13
CASSIRVNQPQHF
>TRBV18|-|TRBD1|17
CASSQQTGTGAKNIQYF
>TRBV5-1|-|-|14
CASSFIFLESPLHF
>TRBV4-1|-|-|14
CASSHTESNQPQHF
>TRBV18|-|-|14
CASSPGPSHTEAFF
>TRBV9|once|TRBD1|13
CASSEGTGGELFF
>TRBV6-5|-|TRBD1|15
CASSLRDRVGNTIYF
>TRBV9|-|-|14
CASSVGGQNYEAFF
>TRBV28|few|-|14
CASSTSQTNYGYTF
>TRBV27|-|TRBD2|17
CASRGTSGGTNTGELFF
>TRBV4-3|-|-|13
CASSQGQRNEQFF
>TRBV10-2|-|-|13
CASRGTGYAEAFF
>TRBV6-5|-|-|12
CASRTSTDTQYF
>TRBV30|-|-|12
CAWGGRSYEQYF
>TRBV7-2|-|-|15
CASSERAQITGELFF
>TRBV30|-|-|13
CAWGDSSNQPQHF
>TRBV27|large|TRBD2|17
CASSTLAGDGSSYEQYF
>TRBV29-1|-|TRBD1|13
CSVGQGLVNEQFF
>TRBV7-9|once|-|13
CASSLGQNTEAFF